This TCR beta chain appears in the sequencing data of a study of blood T cell repertoires in COVID-19. There are a few counts of this clone. The CDR3 consists of 18 residues. Germline CDR1 and CDR2: LNHNV and YYDKDF (reference sequence). V gave up 0 bases and J gave up 3 bases, with 18 bases separating them. Some clones are missing from TCRdb's copy, which holds only in-frame ones; the method was immunoSEQ multiplex PCR. The sample shows roughly 150,000 clones, approximately 85% of them seen only once. The sequence was obtained from a man older than 75 with COVID-19, enrolled during active disease. Material: peripheral blood. V gene TRBV15 combines with J gene TRBJ1-5; a weak D match, TRBD1 (6 bases). The CDR3 sequence: CATSREKRTGTYNQPQHF. The CDR3 DNA follows: TGTGCCACCAGCAGAGAAAAACGAACAGGGACCTACAATCAGCCCCAGCATTTT.